Shown below are 28 T cell receptor beta chains from a single sample sequenced in a study of blood T cell repertoires in COVID-19. TCRdb keeps only in-frame clones here, not all; method: immunoSEQ multiplex PCR. Among about 430,000 clones listed, approximately 90% were seen once. The sequenced sample consisted of PBMCs or T cells enriched from blood (not recorded which). The receptors derive from a woman younger than 30 who had been exposed to COVID-19.

The table lists this clone with a count of one. The J gene is TRBJ2-7, the V gene TRBV2, with 7 bases lining up with TRBD2. Germline V gives CDR1 SNHLY, CDR2 FYNNEI. After removal of 10 bases from V and 2 bases from J, the junction contained 8 bases not matched to a gene. There are 13 residues in the CDR3. CDR3 bases: TGTGCCACCCTAGCGGCCCCCACCTACGAGCAGTACTTC. Protein product: CATLAAPTYEQYF.

The chain joins TRBV27 to TRBJ1-5; D ambiguous. The CDR3 has 14 amino acids. The V end was cut by 0 bases, the J end by 6 bases, with 9 bases between. CDR1 MNHEY and CDR2 SMNVEV come from the germline V gene (reference sequence). This chain's CDR3 is CASSLSSGLQPQHF. CDR3 sequence (DNA): TGTGCCAGCAGTTTATCATCGGGTCTTCAGCCCCAGCATTTT.

The chain combines TRBV25-1 with TRBJ2-6; D ambiguous. Per germline, CDR1 MGHDK and CDR2 SYGVNS. The CDR3 covers 15 residues. V was cut by 0 bases and J by 3 bases, with 6 bases left in between. The CDR3 DNA is TGTGCCAGCAGTGAATACCACAATGGGGCCAACGTCCTGACTTTC. This sequence encodes CASSEYHNGANVLTF. Drawing the rest from reference TRBV25-1 and TRBJ2-6, the complete variable domain is EADIYQTPRYLVIGTGKKITLECSQTMGHDKMYWYQQDPGMELHLIHYSYGVNSTEKGDLSSESTVSRIRTEHFPLTLESARPSHTSQYLCASSEYHNGANVLTFGAGSRLTVL.

The V call is TRBV11-3, the J call TRBJ2-5; D unresolved. There are 13 residues in the CDR3. Germline V gene sequence: CDR1 SGHNT, CDR2 YENEEA. V gave up 1 base and J gave up 2 bases, with 5 bases separating them. This chain's CDR3 is CASSLGVQETQYF. CDR3 DNA sequence: TGTGCCAGCAGCTTAGGAGTTCAAGAGACCCAGTACTTC.

V usage is TRBV12-3 or TRBV12-4 and J usage is TRBJ1-1, with a tentative D call TRBD1 (5 bases). V gave up 6 bases and J gave up 8 bases, with 16 bases separating them. There are 13 residues in the CDR3. The CDR3 sequence is CASSRGTRSEAFF. The CDR3 DNA is TGTGCCAGCAGCCGCGGGACCCGGTCCGAAGCTTTCTTT.

The rearrangement joins TRBV24-1 to TRBJ2-1; 8 nucleotides align to TRBD2. The CDR3 consists of 17 residues. Trimming at V came to 5 bases and at J to 0 bases, leaving 8 bases not matched to a gene. CDR1 and CDR2 (germline): KGHDR, SFDVKD. In DNA, the CDR3 is TGTGCCACCAGTGGAAAGGCCAGCGGGAGCTCCTACAATGAGCAGTTCTTC. Translated, it gives CATSGKASGSSYNEQFF.

V and J are TRBV10-1 and TRBJ1-6, with TRBD1 matching 8 bases. Germline V CDR1 and CDR2: WNHNN, SYGVQD (reference sequence). V shed 2 bases and J 7 bases; nucleotides not matched to a gene: 1. CDR3 length: 14 residues. The CDR3 bases are TGCGCCAGCAGTGAGACAGGGGGGAATTCACCCCTCCACTTT. It specifies CASSETGGNSPLHF.

The chain recombines TRBV27 with TRBJ2-1; 9 nucleotides match TRBD1. CDR1 MNHEY and CDR2 SMNVEV come from the germline V gene (reference sequence). Trimming removed 5 bases from V and 7 bases from J; junction bases left unmatched: 9. The CDR3 runs to 15 residues. CDR3 DNA: TGTGCCAGCAGTACAAGGACAGGGGAGTATAATGAGCAGTTCTTC. As protein: CASSTRTGEYNEQFF.

The V and J genes are TRBV18 and TRBJ2-1; possible D gene TRBD2, 5 bases. V was trimmed by 2 bases and J by 6 bases, leaving 11 bases between them. The CDR3 loop spans 14 amino acids. Germline V gene lookup returns CDR1 KGHSH and CDR2 LQKENI. CDR3 sequence (DNA): TGTGCCAGCTCACCAGGAACTAGACTCAATGAGCAGTTCTTC. Translating gives CASSPGTRLNEQFF.

The chain has TRBV18 and TRBJ2-7, with 8 bases lining up with TRBD1. Unmatched junction bases numbered 4, after V lost 1 base and J lost 2 bases. The CDR3 is 15 residues long. CDR1 is KGHSH and CDR2 is LQKENI in the germline V gene. The CDR3 region is CASSPRGQGPYEQYF. CDR3 nucleotide sequence: TGTGCCAGCTCACCACGAGGACAGGGACCCTACGAGCAGTACTTC.

CDR3: CASSFDRAYNSPLHF. Here the CDR3 DNA reads TGTGCCAGCAGTTTCGACAGGGCATATAATTCACCCCTCCACTTT. This chain joins TRBV6-5 and TRBJ1-6, with 7 bases aligning to TRBD1. Germline CDR1 reads MNHEY; CDR2 reads SVGAGI. The ends lost 4 bases at V and 4 bases at J; junction bases unmatched: 4. This CDR3 is 15 amino acids long.

The V and J genes are TRBV28 and TRBJ2-3; 8 nucleotides line up with TRBD2. V gave up 3 bases and J gave up 2 bases; unmatched junction bases: 13. Germline V CDR1 and CDR2: MDHEN, SYDVKM. CDR3 size: 18 residues. CDR3 amino acids: CASSFPTRGRGVTDTQYF. CDR3 in DNA: TGTGCCAGCAGTTTCCCCACCCGGGGGCGGGGGGTCACAGATACGCAGTATTTT.

The rearrangement uses TRBV30 and TRBJ1-5, with TRBD1 identical over 11 bases. CDR1 GTSNPN and CDR2 SVGIG come from the germline V gene (reference sequence). The CDR3 has 15 amino acids. V lost 0 bases, J lost 7 bases, and 5 bases stayed unmatched. CDR3 residues: CAWSVGTGGWQPQHF. As DNA, the CDR3 is TGTGCCTGGAGTGTAGGGACAGGGGGATGGCAGCCCCAGCATTTT.

The J gene is TRBJ1-3, the V gene TRBV7-2; D uncertain. The CDR3 is made up of 15 amino acids. Germline V CDR1 and CDR2: SGHTA, FQGNSA. V dropped 5 bases and J dropped 0 bases, with 11 bases sitting between them. The CDR3 nucleotides are TGTGCCAGCAGCCCGATCGAGGTCTCTGGAAACACCATATATTTT. Translated: CASSPIEVSGNTIYF. Filled out from reference TRBV7-2 and TRBJ1-3, the complete variable domain reads GAGVSQSPSNKVTEKGKDVELRCDPISGHTALYWYRQSLGQGLEFLIYFQGNSAPDKSGLPSDRFSAERTGGSVSTLTIQRTQQEDSAVYLCASSPIEVSGNTIYFGEGSWLTVV.

The chain recombines TRBV7-6 with TRBJ2-1, with 10 bases lining up with TRBD2. Germline CDR1 and CDR2: SGHVS and FNYEAQ. Trimming removed 0 bases from V and 1 base from J; junction bases left unmatched: 9. CDR3 size: 19 residues. This CDR3 is CASSLAASGGARSYNEQFF. The CDR3 bases are TGTGCCAGCAGCTTAGCAGCGAGCGGGGGGGCTCGATCCTACAATGAGCAGTTCTTC.

This chain connects TRBV6-5 to TRBJ1-3; D is unclear. Germline V gene sequence: CDR1 MNHEY, CDR2 SVGAGI. The CDR3 contains 15 residues. The germline V and J ends were trimmed by 0 bases and 4 bases, with 10 bases remaining between them. In DNA form, the CDR3 reads TGTGCCAGCAGTTACTCCAGTGATCTGGGAAACACCATATATTTT. Its translation: CASSYSSDLGNTIYF.

The V call is TRBV7-9, the J call TRBJ1-4; D uncertain. Germline V gene lookup returns CDR1 SEHNR and CDR2 FQNEAQ (reference sequence). This CDR3 contains 15 residues. Deletions cut 4 bases from V and 0 bases from J, with 9 bases between. CDR3 DNA sequence: TGTGCCAGCAGCTCCTCGGGGTCAACTAATGAAAAACTGTTTTTT. This gives the protein CASSSSGSTNEKLFF.

This chain joins TRBV28 and TRBJ1-6; 8 bases match TRBD1. Germline values: CDR1 MDHEN, CDR2 SYDVKM. The trim removed 7 bases at V and 10 bases at J, leaving 6 bases unmatched. The CDR3 covers 13 residues. The CDR3 bases are TGTGCCAGCACTGGACAGGGAGGGTCACCCCTCCACTTT. Protein sequence: CASTGQGGSPLHF. Full variable domain (outside the CDR3, taken from reference TRBV28 and TRBJ1-6): DVKVTQSSRYLVKRTGEKVFLECVQDMDHENMFWYRQDPGLGLRLIYFSYDVKMKEKGDIPEGYSVSREKKERFSLILESASTNQTSMYLCASTGQGGSPLHFGNGTRLTVT.

This chain links TRBV19 with TRBJ1-4; 7 bases fit TRBD1. There are 15 residues in the CDR3. V shed 5 bases, J shed 5 bases, and the junction held 8 bases outside the gene matches. Germline V gene lookup returns CDR1 LNHDA and CDR2 SQIVND (reference sequence). The CDR3: CASSYKGAVNEKLFF. The CDR3 nucleotides are TGTGCCAGTAGTTATAAGGGGGCTGTCAATGAAAAACTGTTTTTT.

The rearrangement uses TRBV7-3 and TRBJ2-4; D not certain. Germline-derived CDR1 and CDR2 are SGHTA and FQGTGA. This CDR3 spans 18 amino acids. Trimming pared 7 bases from V and 2 bases from J, leaving 24 bases between. The CDR3 spells CASNPLGELPLPKNIQYF. The CDR3, as DNA: TGTGCCAGCAACCCGCTAGGCGAGCTCCCTTTGCCCAAAAACATTCAGTACTTC.

This clone was seen only a few times. The DNA is omitted, as the CDR3 cannot be located on it reliably, and the CDR3 follows TCRdb's listing. The genes are TRBV28 and TRBJ1-1. From its first to its last residue, the CDR3 has 12 amino acids. Germline V gene data show CDR1 as MDHEN and CDR2 as SYDVKM. The CDR3 is CASILGRTEAFF.

This clone has only a few counts. This chain joins TRBV12-3 or TRBV12-4 and TRBJ2-7, with a possible D match to TRBD1 (6 bases). The V end lost 3 bases, the J end lost 4 bases, and 10 bases lay between the germline ends. The CDR3 totals 13 residues. CDR3 DNA sequence: TGTGCCAGCAGTTTGGACAGAGAGTACGAGCAGTACTTC. Protein: CASSLDREYEQYF.

The V and J genes are TRBV5-1 and TRBJ1-2, with a tentative D call TRBD1 (6 bases). V lost 0 bases and J lost 4, with 19 bases in between. Germline V lookup: CDR1 SGHRS, CDR2 YFSETQ. The CDR3 runs 17 residues. The CDR3 protein is CASSLGEGHINLYGYTF. As DNA, the CDR3 is TGCGCCAGCAGCTTGGGGGAGGGACACATTAACCTCTATGGCTACACCTTC.

The chain employs TRBV6-2 or TRBV6-3 and TRBJ1-2, with D possibly being TRBD1 (5 bases). Germline V gene sequence: CDR1 MNHEY, CDR2 SVGEGT. V lost 4 bases and J 4 bases, leaving 7 bases between the germline ends. The CDR3 has 12 residues. CDR3 amino acids: CASSWGGYGYTF. The DNA of the CDR3 is TGTGCCAGCAGTTGGGGCGGCTATGGCTACACCTTC.

Here the CDR3 DNA reads TGTGCCAGCAGCCAAGAATGGCAGGGGTGGGCTGAAGCTTTCTTT. Residues: CASSQEWQGWAEAFF. The rearrangement joins TRBV4-2 to TRBJ1-1; the D gene is possibly TRBD1 (6 bases). The germline V gene encodes CDR1 LGHNA and CDR2 YNFKEQ. The CDR3 runs 15 residues. V lost 0 bases and J 6 bases, leaving 14 bases between the germline ends.

This clone was counted once. This sequence joins TRBV4-3 and TRBJ2-3; 8 nucleotides align to TRBD2. The germline V gene has CDR1 LGHNA and CDR2 YSLEER. J was trimmed by 6 bases and V by 4 bases; bases with no gene match: 6. This CDR3 has 14 residues. The CDR3 loop is CASSLGGASDTQYF. The CDR3 DNA reads TGCGCCAGCAGCCTCGGGGGGGCCTCGGATACGCAGTATTTT.

Points on this clone: The germline gene is not matched at one end of the junction; a read error may be the cause. The V gene is TRBV19, the J gene TRBJ1-3; D unclear. The CDR3 is 15 residues long. From germline, CDR1 is LNHDA and CDR2 SQIVND (reference sequence). The CDR3 nucleotides are TGTGCCAGTAGAGGGAAGGAGGGTCCTCTGGGAACACCGATCTTT. Encoded protein: CASRGKEGPLGTPIF. Full variable domain (missing parts from reference TRBV19 and TRBJ1-3): DGGITQSPKYLFRKEGQNVTLSCEQNLNHDAMYWYRQDPGQGLRLIYYSQIVNDFQKGDIAEGYSVSREKKESFPLTVTSAQKNPTAFYLCASRGKEGPLGTPIFGEGSWLTVV.

The chain employs TRBV30 and TRBJ1-1; D unclear. The CDR3 is 14 residues long. The V gene lost 3 bases and the J gene lost 0 bases, with 11 bases spanning the gap. Looked up from germline, CDR1 is GTSNPN and CDR2 is SVGIG (reference sequence). The CDR3 sequence is CAWSPGPLNTEAFF. The CDR3 bases are TGTGCCTGGAGCCCAGGTCCCCTGAACACTGAAGCTTTCTTT.